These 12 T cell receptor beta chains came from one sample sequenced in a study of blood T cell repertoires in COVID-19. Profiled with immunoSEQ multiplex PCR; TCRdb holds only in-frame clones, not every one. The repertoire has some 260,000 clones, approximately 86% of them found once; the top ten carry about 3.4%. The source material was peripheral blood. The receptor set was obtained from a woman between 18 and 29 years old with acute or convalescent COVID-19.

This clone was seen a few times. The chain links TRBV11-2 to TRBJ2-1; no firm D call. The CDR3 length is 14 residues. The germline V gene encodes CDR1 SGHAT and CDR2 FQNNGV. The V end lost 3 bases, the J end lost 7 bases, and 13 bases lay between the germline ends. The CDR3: CASSLSSPLNEQFF. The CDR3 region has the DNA TGTGCCAGCAGCTTGAGCTCACCCTTGAATGAGCAGTTCTTC. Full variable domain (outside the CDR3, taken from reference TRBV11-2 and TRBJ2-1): EAGVAQSPRYKIIEKRQSVAFWCNPISGHATLYWYQQILGQGPKLLIQFQNNGVVDDSQLPKDRFSAERLKGVDSTLKIQPAKLEDSAVYLCASSLSSPLNEQFFGPGTRLTVL.

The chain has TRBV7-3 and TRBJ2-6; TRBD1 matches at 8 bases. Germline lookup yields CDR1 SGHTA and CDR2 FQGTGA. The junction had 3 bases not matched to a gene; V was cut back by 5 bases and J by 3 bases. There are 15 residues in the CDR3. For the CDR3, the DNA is TGTGCCAGCAGCCGACAGGGGTATGGGGCCAACGTCCTGACTTTC. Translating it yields CASSRQGYGANVLTF.

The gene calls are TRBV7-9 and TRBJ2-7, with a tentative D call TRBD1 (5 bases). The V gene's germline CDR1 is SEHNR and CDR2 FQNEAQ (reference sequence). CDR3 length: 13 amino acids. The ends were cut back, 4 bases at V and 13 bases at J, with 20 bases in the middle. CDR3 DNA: TGTGCCAGCAGCTACCCAATGGGGCAGGAGATCTACTTC. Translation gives CASSYPMGQEIYF.

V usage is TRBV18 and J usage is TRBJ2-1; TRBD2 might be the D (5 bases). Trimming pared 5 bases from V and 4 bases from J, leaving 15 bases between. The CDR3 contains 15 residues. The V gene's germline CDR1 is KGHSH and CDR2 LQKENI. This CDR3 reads CASSRRQEAYNEQFF. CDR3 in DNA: TGTGCCAGCTCAAGACGTCAGGAGGCATACAATGAGCAGTTCTTC. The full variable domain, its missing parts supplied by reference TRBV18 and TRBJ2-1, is NAGVMQNPRHLVRRRGQEARLRCSPMKGHSHVYWYRQLPEEGLKFMVYLQKENIIDESGMPKERFSAEFPKEGPSILRIQQVVRGDSAAYFCASSRRQEAYNEQFFGPGTRLTVL.

The CDR3 DNA sequence: TGTGCCACCAAAGATGGAGGGAAAGAAAATAAGCCCCAGCATTTT. Translating it yields CATKDGGKENKPQHF. The genes are TRBV28 and TRBJ1-5; D gene uncertain. This CDR3 is built from 15 residues. Germline CDR1 reads MDHEN; CDR2 reads SYDVKM. V lost 10 bases and J lost 8, with 24 bases in between.

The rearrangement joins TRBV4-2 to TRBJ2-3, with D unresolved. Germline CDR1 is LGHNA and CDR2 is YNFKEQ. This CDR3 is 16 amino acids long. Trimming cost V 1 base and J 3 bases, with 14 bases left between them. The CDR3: CASSQGYQISTDTQYF. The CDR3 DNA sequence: TGTGCCAGCAGCCAAGGTTATCAGATAAGTACAGATACGCAGTATTTT.

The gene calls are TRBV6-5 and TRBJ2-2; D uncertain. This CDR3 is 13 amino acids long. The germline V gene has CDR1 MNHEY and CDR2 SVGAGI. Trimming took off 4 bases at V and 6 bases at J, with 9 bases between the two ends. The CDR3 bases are TGTGCCAGCAGTTCCACATTGTCCGGGGAGCTGTTTTTT. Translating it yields CASSSTLSGELFF.

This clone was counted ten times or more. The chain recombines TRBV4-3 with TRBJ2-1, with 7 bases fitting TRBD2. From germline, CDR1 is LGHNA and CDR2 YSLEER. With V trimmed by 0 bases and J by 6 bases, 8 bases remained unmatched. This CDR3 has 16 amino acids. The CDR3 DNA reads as TGCGCCAGCAGCCAAGATTATTTGGCGGGAGCCAATGAGCAGTTCTTC. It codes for CASSQDYLAGANEQFF.

The CDR3 DNA is TGTGCCAGCAGTTTAGACGACAGGGGGCGCTTCTACGAGCAGTACTTC. This sequence encodes CASSLDDRGRFYEQYF. This sequence joins TRBV28 and TRBJ2-7, with TRBD1 matching 10 bases. With V trimmed by 2 bases and J by 3 bases, 7 bases remained unmatched. The CDR3 is made up of 16 amino acids. Germline CDR1 and CDR2: MDHEN and SYDVKM. Full variable domain (remainder filled in from reference TRBV28 and TRBJ2-7): DVKVTQSSRYLVKRTGEKVFLECVQDMDHENMFWYRQDPGLGLRLIYFSYDVKMKEKGDIPEGYSVSREKKERFSLILESASTNQTSMYLCASSLDDRGRFYEQYFGPGTRLTVT.

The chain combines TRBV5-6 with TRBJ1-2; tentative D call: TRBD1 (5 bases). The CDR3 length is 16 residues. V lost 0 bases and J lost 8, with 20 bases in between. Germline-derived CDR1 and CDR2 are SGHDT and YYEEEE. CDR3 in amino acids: CASSLEGAGPLEGYTF. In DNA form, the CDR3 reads TGTGCCAGCAGCTTGGAAGGCGCAGGGCCCCTTGAGGGCTACACCTTC.

CDR3 bases: TGTGCCAGCAGCTCTCAGGGGCAAGAGACCCAGTACTTC. This encodes CASSSQGQETQYF. The gene calls are TRBV5-4 and TRBJ2-5, with D tentatively TRBD1 (6 bases). Germline loops: CDR1 SGHNT, CDR2 YYREEE (reference sequence). The CDR3 totals 13 residues. With 3 bases removed from V and 2 bases from J, the gap between germline ends came to 8 bases.

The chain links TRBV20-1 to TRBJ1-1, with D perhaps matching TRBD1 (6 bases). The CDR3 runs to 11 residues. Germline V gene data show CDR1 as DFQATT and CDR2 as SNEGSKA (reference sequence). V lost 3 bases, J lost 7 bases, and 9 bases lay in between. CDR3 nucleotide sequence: TGCAGTGCTAGGCACAGGGATGAAGCTTTCTTT. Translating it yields CSARHRDEAFF.